These T cell receptor beta chains were read from a single sample in a study of T cell changes during pregnancy in multiple sclerosis. Clones were read by immunoSEQ multiplex PCR, and TCRdb kept only the in-frame ones, dropping some. The data show 100,000 or so clones, around 94% seen once. Sequenced here: peripheral blood, sampled in the second trimester of pregnancy. The origin of the receptors is a female donor with multiple sclerosis, enrolled in a pregnancy study. CDR3s include the opening cysteine and the closing phenylalanine or tryptophan. D genes are given only for firm matches. Rows may omit the clone size; those that give it use once, few, many or a size class.

TRBD1	TRBV27	TRBJ1-4	once	CASRAGTGVEKLFF	TGTGCCAGCAGGGCGGGGACAGGGGTAGAAAAACTGTTTTTT
NA	TRBV6-1	TRBJ1-1	NA	CASSELLGSTEAFF	TGTGCCAGCAGTGAATTGCTGGGCTCCACTGAAGCTTTCTTT
TRBD2	TRBV5-1	TRBJ2-1	NA	CASSLERGREQFF	TGCGCCAGCAGCTTGGAGCGGGGTCGGGAGCAGTTCTTC
NA	TRBV12-2	TRBJ2-1	NA	CAGIAGGYYEQFF	TGTGCAGGAATAGCGGGGGGGTACTATGAGCAGTTCTTC
TRBD1	TRBV13	TRBJ2-4	NA	CASSPRSGTGGNPHIQYF	TGTGCCAGCAGCCCCCGGTCCGGGACAGGGGGCAATCCCCACATTCAGTACTTC
NA	TRBV5-1	TRBJ2-5	NA	CASRSDTVQETQYF	TGCGCCAGCAGGTCTGACACCGTCCAAGAGACCCAGTACTTC
TRBD2	TRBV7-6	TRBJ2-1	NA	CASSLLSSGRVNEQFF	TGTGCCAGCAGCTTACTCTCTAGCGGGAGGGTCAATGAGCAGTTCTTC
NA	TRBV6-1	TRBJ2-1	NA	CASSSSSSYNEQFF	TGTGCCAGCAGTAGTAGTAGCTCCTACAATGAGCAGTTCTTC
TRBD1	TRBV10-3	TRBJ1-4	few	CAIGQGPEKLFF	TGTGCCATTGGACAGGGCCCCGAAAAACTGTTTTTT
TRBD1	TRBV5-6	TRBJ1-5	NA	CASSLGGTGANQPQHF	TGTGCCAGCAGCTTGGGGGGCACAGGGGCCAATCAGCCCCAGCATTTT
NA	TRBV5-6	TRBJ1-1	few	CASSLDLTGTEAFF	TGTGCCAGCAGCTTAGACCTAACAGGGACTGAAGCTTTCTTT
TRBD2	TRBV7-2	TRBJ2-7	NA	CASSLALAGKEVQYF	TGTGCCAGCAGCTTAGCTCTAGCGGGGAAGGAGGTGCAGTACTTC
TRBD1	TRBV29-1	TRBJ1-4	NA	CSVKGQGNEKLFF	TGCAGCGTTAAGGGACAGGGTAATGAAAAACTGTTTTTT
TRBD2	TRBV5-6	TRBJ2-5	NA	CASSSPGAGGIKTQYF	TGTGCCAGCAGCTCCCCGGGCGCGGGGGGGATCAAGACCCAGTACTTC
TRBD2	TRBV7-9	TRBJ2-1	NA	CASSLVSSGRVVYNEQFF	TGTGCCAGCAGCTTAGTGTCTAGCGGGAGGGTTGTCTACAATGAGCAGTTCTTC
TRBD1	TRBV7-8	TRBJ1-6	NA	CASSPRQGTLGSPLHF	TGTGCCAGCAGCCCGCGACAGGGGACTTTGGGTTCACCCCTCCACTTT
TRBD2	TRBV28	TRBJ2-7	NA	CASSFRPGTSGITYEQYF	TGTGCCAGCAGTTTCCGTCCGGGGACTAGCGGAATTACCTACGAGCAGTACTTC
TRBD2	TRBV7-9	TRBJ2-5	NA	CASSWLRLAGEETQYF	TGTGCCAGCAGCTGGCTCCGACTAGCGGGGGAAGAGACCCAGTACTTC
TRBD2	TRBV5-6	TRBJ2-1	NA	CASSVLAPAYNEQFF	TGTGCCAGCAGCGTACTAGCGCCTGCCTACAATGAGCAGTTCTTC
NA	TRBV28	TRBJ2-1	NA	CASSLFGLEQFF	TGTGCCAGCAGTTTATTTGGGCTGGAGCAGTTCTTC
NA	TRBV19	TRBJ2-7	NA	CASSRGPASEQYF	TGTGCCAGTAGTAGAGGGCCCGCCTCCGAGCAGTACTTC
NA	TRBV10-2	TRBJ2-7	NA	CASRDRIYEQYF	TGCGCCAGCAGAGACAGGATCTACGAGCAGTACTTC